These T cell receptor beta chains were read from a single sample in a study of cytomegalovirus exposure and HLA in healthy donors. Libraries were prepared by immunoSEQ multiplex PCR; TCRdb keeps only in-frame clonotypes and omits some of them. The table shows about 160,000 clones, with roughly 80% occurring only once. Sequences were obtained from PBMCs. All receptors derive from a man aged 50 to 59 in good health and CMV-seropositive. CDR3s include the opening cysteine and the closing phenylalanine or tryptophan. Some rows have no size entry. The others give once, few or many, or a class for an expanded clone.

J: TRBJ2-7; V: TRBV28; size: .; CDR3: CASSSGLAGDPSSIEYEQYF
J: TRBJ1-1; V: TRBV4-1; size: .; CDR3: CASSQERALAGTEAFF
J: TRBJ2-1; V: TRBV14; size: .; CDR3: CASSLMPGDSYNEQFF
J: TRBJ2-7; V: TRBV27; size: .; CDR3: CASRRRRDGYEQYF
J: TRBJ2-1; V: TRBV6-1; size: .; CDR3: CASSDGGSNEQFF
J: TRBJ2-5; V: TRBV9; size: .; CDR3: CASSVGVSGDLQETQYF
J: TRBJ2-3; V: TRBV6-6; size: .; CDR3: CASSYTRQGRTDTQYF
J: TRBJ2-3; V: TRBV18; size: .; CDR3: CASSGAGATDTQYF
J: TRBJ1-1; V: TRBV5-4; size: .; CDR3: CASSPRTGNTEAFF
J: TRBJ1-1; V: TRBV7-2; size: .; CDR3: CASSSQGAGNTEAFF
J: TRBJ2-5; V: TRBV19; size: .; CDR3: CASSTSIRETQYF
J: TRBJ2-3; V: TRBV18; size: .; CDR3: CASSLGQDSTDTQYF
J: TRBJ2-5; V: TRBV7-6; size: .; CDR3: CASTNASGGLEETQYF
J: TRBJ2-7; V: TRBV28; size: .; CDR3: CASSTGTNSYEQYF
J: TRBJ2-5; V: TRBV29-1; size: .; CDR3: CSVDRQETQYF
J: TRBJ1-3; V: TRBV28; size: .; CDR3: CASTTGLGNTIYF
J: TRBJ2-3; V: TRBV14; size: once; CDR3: CASSFQAGGDTQYF
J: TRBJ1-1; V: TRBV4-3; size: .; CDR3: CASSQDSGFMNTEAFF
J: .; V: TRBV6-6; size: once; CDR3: CASSYRTNRDNEQFF
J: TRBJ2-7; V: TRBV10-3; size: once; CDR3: CAISMTSGAYEQYF
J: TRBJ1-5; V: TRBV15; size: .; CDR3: CATSPRQGNNQPQHF
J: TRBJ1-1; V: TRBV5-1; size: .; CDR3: CASSVDRGETEAFF
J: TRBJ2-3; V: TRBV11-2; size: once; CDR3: CASSDGGTDTQYF
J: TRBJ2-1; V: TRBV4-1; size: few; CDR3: CASSLREEVQEQFF
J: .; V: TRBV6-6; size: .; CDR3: CATPRGGNDAYEQYF
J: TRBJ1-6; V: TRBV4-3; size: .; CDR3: CASSRGQGGNSPLHF
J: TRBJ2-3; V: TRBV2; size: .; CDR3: CASKGASYTDTQYF
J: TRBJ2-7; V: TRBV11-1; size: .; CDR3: CASSHFGQGDVYEQYF
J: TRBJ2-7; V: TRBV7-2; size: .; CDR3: CASSLEAGTYEQYF
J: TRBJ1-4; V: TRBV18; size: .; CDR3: CASSPGTAGGVSREKLFF
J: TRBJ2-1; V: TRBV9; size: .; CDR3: CCENTVVNEQFF
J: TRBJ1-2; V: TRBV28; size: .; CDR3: CASSLPDSLVYGYTF
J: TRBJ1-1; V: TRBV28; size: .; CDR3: CASSPSGTLNTEAFF
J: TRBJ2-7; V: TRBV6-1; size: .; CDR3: CASSEPSGLVEQYF
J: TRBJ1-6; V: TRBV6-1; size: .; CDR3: CASSEAAHRQYSPLHF
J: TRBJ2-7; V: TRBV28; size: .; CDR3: CASTRRQPYEQYF
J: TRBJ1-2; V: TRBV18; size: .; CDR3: CASSPRVQESNYGYTF
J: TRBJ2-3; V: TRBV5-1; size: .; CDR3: CASSLFLGGSLDTDTQYF
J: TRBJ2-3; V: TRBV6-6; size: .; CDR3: CASSSERPDTQYF
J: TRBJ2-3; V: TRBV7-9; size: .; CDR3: CASSSGLAGVTDTQYF
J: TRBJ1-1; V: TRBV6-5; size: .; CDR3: CASRRGQGNTEAFF
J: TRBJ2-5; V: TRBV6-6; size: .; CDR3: CASRDSKATQYF
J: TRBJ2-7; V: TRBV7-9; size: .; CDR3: CASSRQGSYEQYF